This is a list of T cell receptor beta chains from one sample in a study of shared clonotypes between healthy human individuals. Sequencing was performed with immunoSEQ multiplex PCR; in TCRdb, only in-frame clones are kept and a portion is missing. The table lists roughly 500,000 clones, roughly 95% of them singletons. Sequenced material: naive CD4+ T cells sorted from blood. The origin of the receptors is a woman aged 25 to 39 in good health. Each CDR3 is given with its conserved first and last residue. The D gene is left open where the match is weak. Some rows mark clone size as missing; the rest say once, few, many or name a class of expanded clone.

abundance: -
j_gene: TRBJ1-5
v_gene: TRBV7-9
d_gene: TRBD1
len: 14
CDR3nt: TGTGCCAGCAGCCAAGACAGGGATAGTCAGCCCCAGCATTTT
CDR3aa: CASSQDRDSQPQHF

abundance: -
j_gene: TRBJ2-5
v_gene: TRBV29-1
d_gene: -
len: 13
CDR3nt: TGCAGCGTTGCCGGCAGGGGAAAGGAGACCCAGTACTTC
CDR3aa: CSVAGRGKETQYF

abundance: once
j_gene: TRBJ1-1
v_gene: TRBV6-1
d_gene: -
len: 13
CDR3nt: TGTGCCAGCAGGACGACAAGGAACACTGAAGCTTTCTTT
CDR3aa: CASRTTRNTEAFF

abundance: -
j_gene: TRBJ2-1
v_gene: TRBV5-1
d_gene: -
len: 14
CDR3nt: TGCGCCAGCAGCTTGGGACTAGTATACAATGAGCAGTTCTTC
CDR3aa: CASSLGLVYNEQFF

abundance: -
j_gene: TRBJ1-3
v_gene: TRBV28
d_gene: TRBD1
len: 14
CDR3nt: TGTGCCAGCAACCCGGGACAGGCGGGAAACACCATATATTTT
CDR3aa: CASNPGQAGNTIYF

abundance: -
j_gene: TRBJ2-2
v_gene: TRBV10-3
d_gene: -
len: 13
CDR3nt: TGTGCCATCACCGGACAGAACACCGGGGAGCTGTTTTTT
CDR3aa: CAITGQNTGELFF

abundance: -
j_gene: TRBJ1-5
v_gene: TRBV2
d_gene: TRBD1
len: 14
CDR3nt: TGTGCCAGCAGGGCCGGGACAGGGGATCAGCCCCAGCATTTT
CDR3aa: CASRAGTGDQPQHF

abundance: -
j_gene: TRBJ1-2
v_gene: TRBV4-1
d_gene: TRBD1
len: 14
CDR3nt: TGCGCCAGCAGATCCGGACAGGGAGCCTATGGCTACACCTTC
CDR3aa: CASRSGQGAYGYTF

abundance: -
j_gene: TRBJ1-1
v_gene: TRBV6-4
d_gene: TRBD1
len: 16
CDR3nt: TGTGCCAGCAGTGGGGGACAGTCCTTCATGAACACTGAAGCTTTCTTT
CDR3aa: CASSGGQSFMNTEAFF

abundance: -
j_gene: TRBJ1-1
v_gene: TRBV2
d_gene: TRBD1
len: 14
CDR3nt: TGTGCCAGCAACCTACAGGGGGCGGAAACTGAAGCTTTCTTT
CDR3aa: CASNLQGAETEAFF

abundance: -
j_gene: TRBJ1-2
v_gene: TRBV28
d_gene: -
len: 12
CDR3nt: TGTGCCAGCAGTTTTGGCGGCTATGGCTACACCTTC
CDR3aa: CASSFGGYGYTF

abundance: once
j_gene: TRBJ1-2
v_gene: TRBV30
d_gene: -
len: 12
CDR3nt: TGTGCCTGGAGGGGGGGCAACTATGGCTACACCTTC
CDR3aa: CAWRGGNYGYTF

abundance: -
j_gene: TRBJ2-5
v_gene: TRBV28
d_gene: TRBD1
len: 14
CDR3nt: TGTGCCAGCAGAGAAATGGGACAGGAAGAGACCCAGTACTTC
CDR3aa: CASREMGQEETQYF

abundance: -
j_gene: TRBJ2-3
v_gene: TRBV28
d_gene: -
len: 13
CDR3nt: TGTGCCAGCAGTTTCGGGGCTTCAGATACGCAGTATTTT
CDR3aa: CASSFGASDTQYF

abundance: -
j_gene: TRBJ2-1
v_gene: TRBV10-3
d_gene: -
len: 11
CDR3nt: TGTGCCATCTTTCGGTACAATGAGCAGTTCTTC
CDR3aa: CAIFRYNEQFF

abundance: -
j_gene: TRBJ1-2
v_gene: TRBV4-1
d_gene: -
len: 15
CDR3nt: TGCGCCAGCAGCCAGCTTTGGGAGGCAGGGGATGGCTACACCTTC
CDR3aa: CASSQLWEAGDGYTF

abundance: -
j_gene: TRBJ2-3
v_gene: TRBV9
d_gene: TRBD2
len: 16
CDR3nt: TGTGCCAGCAGCGTTACGACTAGCGGGAGTCCAGATACGCAGTATTTT
CDR3aa: CASSVTTSGSPDTQYF

abundance: -
j_gene: TRBJ1-5
v_gene: TRBV6-5
d_gene: TRBD1
len: 14
CDR3nt: TGTGCCAGCAGTCGGACAGGGGGTTATCAGCCCCAGCATTTT
CDR3aa: CASSRTGGYQPQHF

abundance: few
j_gene: TRBJ1-5
v_gene: TRBV7-9
d_gene: -
len: 16
CDR3nt: TGTGCCAGCAGCTTACATCTGGGCGGGAGCAATCAGCCCCAGCATTTT
CDR3aa: CASSLHLGGSNQPQHF

abundance: once
j_gene: TRBJ2-1
v_gene: TRBV5-4
d_gene: TRBD1
len: 13
CDR3nt: TGTGCCAGCAGCTTGGTACAGGGGTATGAGCAGTTCTTC
CDR3aa: CASSLVQGYEQFF

abundance: -
j_gene: TRBJ2-1
v_gene: TRBV29-1
d_gene: TRBD2
len: 17
CDR3nt: TGCAGCGTTGAGAGATACGCCGGGACTAGCGGGAGTAATGAGCAGTTCTTC
CDR3aa: CSVERYAGTSGSNEQFF

abundance: -
j_gene: TRBJ1-2
v_gene: TRBV7-9
d_gene: -
len: 16
CDR3nt: TGTGCCAGCAGAGATGTTAACTGGGGGCAGGGCTATGGCTACACCTTC
CDR3aa: CASRDVNWGQGYGYTF

abundance: -
j_gene: TRBJ2-5
v_gene: TRBV28
d_gene: -
len: 13
CDR3nt: TGTTCGACCACGGTGGTGTTGCCTGGGACCCAGTACTTC
CDR3aa: CSTTVVLPGTQYF

abundance: -
j_gene: TRBJ1-3
v_gene: TRBV5-1
d_gene: -
len: 16
CDR3nt: TGCGCCAGCAGCCTACCCCGGGACAACACTGGAAACACCATATATTTT
CDR3aa: CASSLPRDNTGNTIYF

abundance: -
j_gene: TRBJ1-3
v_gene: TRBV5-5
d_gene: -
len: 14
CDR3nt: TGTGCCAGCAGCTCGCACCTCATTGGAAACACCATATATTTT
CDR3aa: CASSSHLIGNTIYF

abundance: -
j_gene: TRBJ1-3
v_gene: TRBV28
d_gene: TRBD1
len: 16
CDR3nt: TGTGCCAGCAGTGTTCACAGGGGGCTGTCTGGAAACACCATATATTTT
CDR3aa: CASSVHRGLSGNTIYF

abundance: -
j_gene: TRBJ2-1
v_gene: TRBV19
d_gene: TRBD1
len: 13
CDR3nt: TGTGCCAGTAGCAGGGGGAACTACAATGAGCAGTTCTTC
CDR3aa: CASSRGNYNEQFF

abundance: -
j_gene: TRBJ1-5
v_gene: TRBV30
d_gene: TRBD1
len: 13
CDR3nt: TGTGCCTGGAGTCAAGGACAGGCCGCCCCAGGGCATTTT
CDR3aa: CAWSQGQAAPGHF

abundance: -
j_gene: TRBJ2-7
v_gene: TRBV7-9
d_gene: TRBD2
len: 18
CDR3nt: TGTGCCAGCAGCTTTCGGGAGGGAGGGTTGGATATCCCCTACGAGCAGTACTTC
CDR3aa: CASSFREGGLDIPYEQYF

abundance: -
j_gene: TRBJ2-7
v_gene: TRBV30
d_gene: -
len: 11
CDR3nt: TGTGCCTGGGGGACAACCTACGAGCAGTACTTC
CDR3aa: CAWGTTYEQYF

abundance: -
j_gene: TRBJ1-2
v_gene: TRBV2
d_gene: -
len: 15
CDR3nt: TGTGCCAGGAACCCTATACAGGGAACGGGGCATGGCTACACCTTC
CDR3aa: CARNPIQGTGHGYTF

abundance: -
j_gene: TRBJ2-7
v_gene: TRBV6-1
d_gene: -
len: 13
CDR3nt: TGTGCCAGCAGTGCTCAGAATTCCTACGAGCAGTACTTC
CDR3aa: CASSAQNSYEQYF

abundance: -
j_gene: TRBJ1-1
v_gene: TRBV6-1
d_gene: -
len: 12
CDR3nt: TGTGCCAGCAGTGAGTACCTACTGAATGCTTTCTTT
CDR3aa: CASSEYLLNAFF

abundance: -
j_gene: TRBJ1-2
v_gene: TRBV19
d_gene: TRBD1
len: 13
CDR3nt: TGTGCCAGCAGAGACAGGGGGTGGTATGGCTACACCTTC
CDR3aa: CASRDRGWYGYTF

abundance: -
j_gene: TRBJ1-6
v_gene: TRBV2
d_gene: -
len: 12
CDR3nt: TGTGCCGGGGTCCAAAAGAATTCACCCCTCCACTTT
CDR3aa: CAGVQKNSPLHF

abundance: -
j_gene: TRBJ2-1
v_gene: TRBV15
d_gene: -
len: 12
CDR3nt: TGTGCCACCAGATATTTGTCGAATGAGCAGTTCTTC
CDR3aa: CATRYLSNEQFF

abundance: -
j_gene: TRBJ2-5
v_gene: TRBV18
d_gene: -
len: 14
CDR3nt: TGTGCCAGCTCACCACGGTACACGGGAGAGACCCAGTACTTC
CDR3aa: CASSPRYTGETQYF

abundance: -
j_gene: TRBJ1-3
v_gene: TRBV5-1
d_gene: -
len: 17
CDR3nt: TGCGCCAGCAGCTTGGGACCGGGACGGACCTCTGGAAACACCATATATTTT
CDR3aa: CASSLGPGRTSGNTIYF

abundance: -
j_gene: TRBJ1-2
v_gene: TRBV28
d_gene: -
len: 15
CDR3nt: TGTGCCAGCAGAACGAGGGGGGGCGTGATCTATGGCTACACCTTC
CDR3aa: CASRTRGGVIYGYTF

abundance: -
j_gene: TRBJ2-3
v_gene: TRBV28
d_gene: -
len: 14
CDR3nt: TGTGCCAGCAGTTTTTCGGGATCCCCAGATACGCAGTATTTT
CDR3aa: CASSFSGSPDTQYF

abundance: -
j_gene: TRBJ1-2
v_gene: TRBV30
d_gene: -
len: 13
CDR3nt: TGTGCCTGCAATACTCTAGGGGATAAGAGCTACACCTTC
CDR3aa: CACNTLGDKSYTF

abundance: -
j_gene: TRBJ2-2
v_gene: TRBV5-1
d_gene: -
len: 14
CDR3nt: TGCGCCAGCAGCTTGAAGGTTGTGACCGGGGAGCTGTTTTTT
CDR3aa: CASSLKVVTGELFF

abundance: -
j_gene: TRBJ2-7
v_gene: TRBV28
d_gene: TRBD2
len: 16
CDR3nt: TGTGCCAGCAGTACGGGACTAGCGGGTCTCTCCTACGAGCAGTACTTC
CDR3aa: CASSTGLAGLSYEQYF

abundance: -
j_gene: TRBJ2-2
v_gene: TRBV7-9
d_gene: -
len: 16
CDR3nt: TGTGCCAGCAGCGGAGGTGGGACGGGGAACACCGGGGAGCTGTTTTTT
CDR3aa: CASSGGGTGNTGELFF

abundance: once
j_gene: TRBJ1-1
v_gene: TRBV7-9
d_gene: TRBD1
len: 18
CDR3nt: TGTGCCAGCAGCACCATATTGCAGAGGGGGCGGCGGAACACTGAAGCTTTCTTT
CDR3aa: CASSTILQRGRRNTEAFF

abundance: -
j_gene: TRBJ2-3
v_gene: TRBV6-6
d_gene: TRBD1
len: 16
CDR3nt: TGTGCCAGCAGCTTTACTGGACAGGGGGGCACAGATACGCAGTATTTT
CDR3aa: CASSFTGQGGTDTQYF

abundance: -
j_gene: TRBJ2-5
v_gene: TRBV9
d_gene: -
len: 17
CDR3nt: TGTGCCAGCAGCGTAGTAGGAACGAGGACTACTTGGGAGACCCAGTACTTC
CDR3aa: CASSVVGTRTTWETQYF

abundance: -
j_gene: TRBJ2-1
v_gene: TRBV5-1
d_gene: TRBD2
len: 16
CDR3nt: TGCGCCAGCAGCTTGTTTGCGGGAGTGGATCGCAATGAGCAGTTCTTC
CDR3aa: CASSLFAGVDRNEQFF

abundance: -
j_gene: TRBJ2-1
v_gene: TRBV15
d_gene: -
len: 14
CDR3nt: TGTGCCACCAGCAGAGACAGTGGGACCAATGAGCAGTTCTTC
CDR3aa: CATSRDSGTNEQFF

abundance: -
j_gene: TRBJ1-5
v_gene: TRBV27
d_gene: TRBD1
len: 15
CDR3nt: TGTGCCAGCAGGAAGACAGGGAATAGCAATCAGCCCCAGCATTTT
CDR3aa: CASRKTGNSNQPQHF